This TCR beta chain was retrieved from a study of blood T cell repertoires in COVID-19. For the study at large: Both acute and convalescent COVID-19 samples were obtained from the United States, Italy and Spain.

Source study methods: Estimated nucleated cell counts came from reference gene primer amplification. Sequencing used immunoSEQ multiplex PCR; TCRdb keeps in-frame clones, though not all of them. V and J calls and clone size follow that table, whereas D and trimming were derived from the DNA. The sample holds under 300,000 clones, roughly 90% seen once. V was clipped by 8 bases and J by 4 bases, with 12 bases between them. Germline lookup yields CDR1 MDHEN and CDR2 SYDVKM. The CDR3 consists of 14 residues. Participant-reported clinical history was the basis for cohort assignment. V usage is TRBV28 and J usage is TRBJ1-6; D remains unclear. Sample: PBMCs or T cells enriched from blood (not recorded which). The source of this sequence is a young woman with acute COVID-19. The CDR3 sequence is CASGLGSYNSPLHF. The CDR3 region has the DNA TGTGCCAGCGGATTAGGGAGTTATAATTCACCCCTCCACTTT. Complete variable domain (other parts from reference TRBV28 and TRBJ1-6): DVKVTQSSRYLVKRTGEKVFLECVQDMDHENMFWYRQDPGLGLRLIYFSYDVKMKEKGDIPEGYSVSREKKERFSLILESASTNQTSMYLCASGLGSYNSPLHFGNGTRLTVT.